What follows are 5 T cell receptor beta chains derived from one specimen sequenced in a study of cytomegalovirus exposure and HLA in healthy donors. The PCR employed 60 Vbeta primers together with 13 Jbeta primers. Assay: immunoSEQ multiplex PCR; the TCRdb copy retains only in-frame clones and omits some. This sample yields 100,000 to 150,000 clones, of which about 84% are seen a single time; about 3.5% belongs to the top ten. Sequenced sample: PBMCs. Receptors were obtained from a man aged 40-50 years in good health and CMV-seronegative.

The chain has TRBV2 and TRBJ1-3, with a tentative D call TRBD1 (5 bases). The CDR3 has 14 residues. Between the trimmed V and J ends, which lost 3 bases and 7 bases, there was a span of 13 bases. Germline CDR1 SNHLY, CDR2 FYNNEI. CDR3 loop: CASSDSGGWNTIYF. The CDR3 nucleotides are TGTGCCAGCAGTGACAGCGGGGGTTGGAACACCATATATTTT.

A word on this clone: An end of the junction differs from the germline gene, which may be a read error. This sequence joins TRBV23-1 and TRBJ2-6, with 7 bases identical to TRBD1. TRBV23-1 counts as an open reading frame of uncertain function. The CDR3 is made up of 16 amino acids. CDR3 DNA: TGCGCCAGCAGTCAGTTTACAGGGGCTGGGGCCAACGGCCTGACTTTC. Amino acids: CASSQFTGAGANGLTF.

J is TRBJ1-1 and V is TRBV28; the D is unclear. CDR1 and CDR2 (germline): MDHEN, SYDVKM. The CDR3 totals 13 residues. The V end was cut by 4 bases, the J end by 11 bases, with 17 bases between. The CDR3 bases are TGTGCCAGCAGTTCACCAAGGAGTGGGTGGGCTTTCTTT. Protein: CASSSPRSGWAFF.

The V gene is TRBV9, the J gene TRBJ2-2; TRBD2 might be the D (6 bases). There are 16 residues in the CDR3. Germline V gene data show CDR1 as SGDLS and CDR2 as YYNGEE. V gave up 0 bases and J gave up 5 bases, with 14 bases separating them. The CDR3 region has the DNA TGTGCCAGCAGCGTAGGAGGCCGGGGGACGACCGGGGAGCTGTTTTTT. It encodes CASSVGGRGTTGELFF.

This chain connects TRBV5-1 to TRBJ2-6; D remains ambiguous. The V end was cut by 4 bases, the J end by 1 base, with 12 bases between. The CDR3 sequence is 16 residues long. Germline V gene data show CDR1 as SGHRS and CDR2 as YFSETQ. For the CDR3, the DNA is TGCGCCAGCAGCCGGTTGGTGGTGTCTGGGGCCAACGTCCTGACTTTC. The encoded protein is CASSRLVVSGANVLTF.